The text below deals with one T cell receptor (beta chain). The CDR3 length is 14 residues. CDR1 is MDHEN, CDR2 SYDVKM, per germline. Trimming removed 8 bases from V and 5 bases from J, with 18 bases in between. The data are from a study of T cell changes during pregnancy in multiple sclerosis. The data were produced by immunoSEQ multiplex PCR, yet TCRdb's version contains in-frame clones alone and is incomplete. The sample contains 75,000 to 80,000 clones, approximately 89% of which appear only once. The receptor comes from a female donor with multiple sclerosis, enrolled in a pregnancy study. The J gene is TRBJ2-5, the V gene TRBV28; TRBD2 might be the D (5 bases). This specimen consisted of peripheral blood, obtained before pregnancy. The CDR3 DNA is TGTGCCAGCTGGGGAGACTACAAGAGGGAGACCCAGTACTTC. It translates to CASWGDYKRETQYF.